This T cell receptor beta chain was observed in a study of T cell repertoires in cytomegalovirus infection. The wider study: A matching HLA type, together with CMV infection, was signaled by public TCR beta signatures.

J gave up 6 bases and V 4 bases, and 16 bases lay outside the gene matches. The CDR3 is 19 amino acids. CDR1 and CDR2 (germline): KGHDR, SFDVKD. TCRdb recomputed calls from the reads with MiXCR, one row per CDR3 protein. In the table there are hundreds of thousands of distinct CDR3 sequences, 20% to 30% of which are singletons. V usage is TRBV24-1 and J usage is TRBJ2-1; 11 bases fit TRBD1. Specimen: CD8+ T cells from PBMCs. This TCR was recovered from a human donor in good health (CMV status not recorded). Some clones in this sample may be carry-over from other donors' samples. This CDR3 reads CATSDWVGVGGTGGNEQFF. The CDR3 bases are TGTGCCACCAGTGACTGGGTAGGGGTAGGCGGGACAGGGGGCAATGAGCAGTTCTTC.